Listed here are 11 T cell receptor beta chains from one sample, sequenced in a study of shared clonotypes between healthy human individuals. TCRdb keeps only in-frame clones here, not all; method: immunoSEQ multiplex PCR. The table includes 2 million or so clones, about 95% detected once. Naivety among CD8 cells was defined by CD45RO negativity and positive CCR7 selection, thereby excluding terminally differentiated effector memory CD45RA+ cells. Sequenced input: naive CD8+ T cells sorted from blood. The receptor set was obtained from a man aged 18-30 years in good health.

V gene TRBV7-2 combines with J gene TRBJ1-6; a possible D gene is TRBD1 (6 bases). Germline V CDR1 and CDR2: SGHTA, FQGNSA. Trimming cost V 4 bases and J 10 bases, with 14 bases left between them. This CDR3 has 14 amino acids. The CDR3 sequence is CASSSWTATSPLHF. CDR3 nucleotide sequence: TGTGCCAGCAGCTCATGGACAGCCACCTCACCCCTCCACTTT.

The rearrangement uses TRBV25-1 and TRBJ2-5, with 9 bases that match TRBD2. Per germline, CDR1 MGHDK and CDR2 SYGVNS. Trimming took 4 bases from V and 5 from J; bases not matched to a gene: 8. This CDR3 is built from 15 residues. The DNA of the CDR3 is TGTGCCAGCAGTGTCGGCGGGGGGGCTGTGGAGACCCAGTACTTC. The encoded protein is CASSVGGGAVETQYF.

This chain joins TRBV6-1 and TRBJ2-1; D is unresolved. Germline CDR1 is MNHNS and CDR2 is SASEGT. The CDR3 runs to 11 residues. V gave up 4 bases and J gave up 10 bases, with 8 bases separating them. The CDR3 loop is CASSGGPEQFF. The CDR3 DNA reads TGTGCCAGCAGTGGAGGTCCCGAGCAGTTCTTC.

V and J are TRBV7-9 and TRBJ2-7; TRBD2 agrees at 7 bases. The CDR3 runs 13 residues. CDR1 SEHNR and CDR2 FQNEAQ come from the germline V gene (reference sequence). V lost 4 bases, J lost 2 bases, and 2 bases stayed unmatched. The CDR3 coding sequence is TGTGCCAGCAGCTGGGGAGGGACCTACGAGCAGTACTTC. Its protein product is CASSWGGTYEQYF. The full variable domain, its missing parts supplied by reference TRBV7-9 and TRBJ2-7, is DTGVSQNPRHKITKRGQNVTFRCDPISEHNRLYWYRQTLGQGPEFLTYFQNEAQLEKSRLLSDRFSAERPKGSFSTLEIQRTEQGDSAMYLCASSWGGTYEQYFGPGTRLTVT.

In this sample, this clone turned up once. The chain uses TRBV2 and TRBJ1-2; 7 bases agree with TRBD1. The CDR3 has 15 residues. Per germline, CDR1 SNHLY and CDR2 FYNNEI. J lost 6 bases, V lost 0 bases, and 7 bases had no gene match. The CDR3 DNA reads TGTGCCAGCAGTGAAGCACAGGGGATGGAAAATGGCTACACCTTC. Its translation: CASSEAQGMENGYTF.

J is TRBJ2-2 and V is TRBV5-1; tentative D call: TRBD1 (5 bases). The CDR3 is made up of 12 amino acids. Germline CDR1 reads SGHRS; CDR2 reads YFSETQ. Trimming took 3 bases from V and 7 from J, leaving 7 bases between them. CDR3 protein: CASSYDSGELFF. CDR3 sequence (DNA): TGCGCCAGCAGCTACGACAGCGGGGAGCTGTTTTTT. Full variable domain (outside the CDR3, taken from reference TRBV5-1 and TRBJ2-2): KAGVTQTPRYLIKTRGQQVTLSCSPISGHRSVSWYQQTPGQGLQFLFEYFSETQRNKGNFPGRFSGRQFSNSRSEMNVSTLELGDSALYLCASSYDSGELFFGEGSRLTVL.

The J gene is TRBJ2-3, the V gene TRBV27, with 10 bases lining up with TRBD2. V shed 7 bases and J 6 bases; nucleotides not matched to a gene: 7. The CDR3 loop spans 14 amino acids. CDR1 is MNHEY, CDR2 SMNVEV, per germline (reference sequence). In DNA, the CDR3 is TGTGCCAGCACCAGCGGGGGGGGATGGGATACGCAGTATTTT. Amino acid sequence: CASTSGGGWDTQYF.

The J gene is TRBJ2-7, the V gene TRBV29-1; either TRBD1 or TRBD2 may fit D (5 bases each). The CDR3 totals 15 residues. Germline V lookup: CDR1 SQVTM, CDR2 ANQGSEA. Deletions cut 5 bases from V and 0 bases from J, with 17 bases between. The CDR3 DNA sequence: TGCAGCGTTCTCAAGATGGTGGGACCCTCCTACGAGCAGTACTTC. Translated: CSVLKMVGPSYEQYF.

The CDR3 spells CASSLVGATYEQYF. As DNA, the CDR3 is TGTGCCAGCAGTTTAGTAGGGGCGACCTACGAGCAGTACTTC. The chain employs TRBV27 and TRBJ2-7, with a weak D call TRBD1 (5 bases). This CDR3 comprises 14 residues. Germline loops: CDR1 MNHEY, CDR2 SMNVEV (reference sequence). With 2 bases removed from V and 2 bases from J, the gap between germline ends came to 10 bases.

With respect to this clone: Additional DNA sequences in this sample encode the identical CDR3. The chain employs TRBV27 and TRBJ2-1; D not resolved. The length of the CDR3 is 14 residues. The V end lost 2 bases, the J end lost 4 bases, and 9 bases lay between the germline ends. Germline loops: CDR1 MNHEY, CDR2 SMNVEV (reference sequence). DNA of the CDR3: TGTGCCAGCAGTTTAGGGCTAGTATACAATGAGCAGTTCTTC. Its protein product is CASSLGLVYNEQFF.

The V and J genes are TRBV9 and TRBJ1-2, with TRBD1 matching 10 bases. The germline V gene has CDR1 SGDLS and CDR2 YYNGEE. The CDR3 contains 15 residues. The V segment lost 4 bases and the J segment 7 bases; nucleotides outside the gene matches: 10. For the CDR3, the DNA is TGTGCCAGCAGCTTACGGACAGGGGGGATCGGTGGCTACACCTTC. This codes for CASSLRTGGIGGYTF.